Sequencing of this T cell receptor beta chain was carried out in a study of blood T cell repertoires in COVID-19. Study at large: Both acute and convalescent COVID-19 samples were obtained from the United States, Italy and Spain. T cells, B-cell-depleted T cells, or PBMCs provided the cDNA or gDNA that served as material.

Per the original data handling: The assay estimated nucleated cells by amplifying reference gene primers. Produced via immunoSEQ multiplex PCR; TCRdb's table is partial and in-frame only. That table furnishes V, J and clone size, whereas the DNA furnished D and trimming. Here the sample spans about 180,000 clones, 89% being singletons. This CDR3 region has 17 residues. Germline V gene data show CDR1 as LNHDA and CDR2 as SQIVND (reference sequence). Germline trimming cut 5 bases from V and 0 bases from J; bases unmatched to any gene: 12. This TCR derives from a man aged 18 to 29 who had recovered from COVID-19. This chain connects TRBV19 to TRBJ1-2; 7 bases align to TRBD1. The sample consisted of peripheral blood. The CDR3 spells CASSPTGDRATNYGYTF. The CDR3 DNA is TGTGCCAGTAGTCCCACTGGTGACAGGGCAACTAACTATGGCTACACCTTC.